This record covers a single TCR beta chain. Its antigen has not been determined. No base quality values were provided; no much bigger clone lies one nucleotide off. PBMCs were isolated by Ficoll-Paque density gradient centrifugation. Sequencer: Illumina NovaSeq 6000. cDNA libraries for TCRalpha and TCRbeta were prepared by 5'RACE using constant-segment primers, with sample barcodes and unique molecular identifiers added. RNA was extracted from every sample with Trizol reagent. Libraries were amplified in two PCR steps, with a second sample barcode and Illumina TruSeq adapters added in the second step. Libraries were sequenced on an Illumina NovaSeq with 2 x 150 bp paired-end reads. The authors processed their data as follows. The reads were demultiplexed and collapsed into UMI-guided consensus sequences using migec v1.2.7. With mixcr v2.1.11, UMI consensuses were aligned to TRA and TRB V and J templates and assembled into clonotypes. A clonotype was counted as expanded or contracted only when both edgeR and NoisET called the clonotype significant, with the noise models trained on biological replicates. For edgeR calls, a false discovery rate-adjusted p below 0.01 and a log2 fold-change threshold of 1 were applied. PCA with hierarchical clustering of max-normalized trajectories of the 1000 most abundant clonotypes was used as exploratory dynamics analysis. Separately sequenced CD4+ and CD8+ repertoires were used to assign a CD4 or CD8 phenotype to each responding clone. The public sequencing data were trimmed at Q25 with fastp and processed into clonotypes with MiXCR by TCRdb, which kept only in-frame beta chains. Here each entry gathers all rows of one CDR3 protein and keeps the most common genes and DNA. The V and J calls and clone size come from TCRdb's table, not from the authors' own analysis. This sample is represented by nearly 110,000 distinct CDR3 sequences; 15% to 20% of them were singletons. Clones ranked in the top ten supply 28% of the sample.

Reading from cysteine to phenylalanine, the CDR3 counts 17 amino acids. Just the 51-base CDR3 DNA is kept, in frame starting at base 1. From a lookup of the germline V gene, CDR1 and CDR2 are MGHRA and YSYEKL. V sheds 4 bases and J sheds 5 bases, leaving 20 bases between their ends. These data come from a study of T-cell memory formation after mild COVID-19 (dated by TCRdb to the early 2020s). Study-wide context: TCR sequence clusters from the two donors were largely donor specific. In a couple of donors, T-cell clones that expanded and contracted after mild COVID-19 were tracked by sequencing TCRalpha and TCRbeta repertoires over time. Two young, previously healthy adult volunteers made up the cohort, one male and one female.

Results and caveats for the whole study, not just this receptor: Some responding clones were detected in pre-infection memory, suggesting pre-existing cross-reactive memory T cells joined the SARS-CoV-2 response. From day 15 to 85, contracting clones showed balanced CD4/CD8 phenotypes, whereas a second wave of clones that expanded from day 15 to 37 leaned towards CD4+. Only two mild cases were covered in the study, and larger cohorts including severe cases with pre-infection samples were considered necessary. Contracting CD4+ clones were located mainly in the CM and EM memory subsets, whereas CD8+ clones were found to be enriched in EMRA. SARS-CoV-2 specificity was not confirmed for the second-wave clones peaking on day 37.

Sequencing was carried out using PBMCs or a T cell subset sorted from them (not recorded which). The chain is assembled from TRBV4-1 and TRBJ2-2, with the D gene call left open. The TCR originated in an adult woman who had mild COVID-19 (a few samples of this study predate the infection). The sample titles of this study are shuffled in the database, so cell type and time point are left out; the donor was told from shared clones. The base sequence is TGCGCCAGCAGCCCGTGGGGTGTCCCAGAAGGGACCGGGGAGCTGTTTTTT. Protein translation: CASSPWGVPEGTGELFF.